Each of the 19 T cell receptor beta chains below was sequenced from the same sample in a study of blood T cell repertoires in COVID-19. Measured with immunoSEQ multiplex PCR; TCRdb has only the in-frame clones, and not every one. This repertoire shows 70,000 or so clones, 80% to 90% found once; its top ten account for roughly 6.3%. The material sequenced was peripheral blood. Source of these receptors: a woman of 80 years or more with active COVID-19.

This chain joins TRBV10-3 and TRBJ1-5, with D possibly matching TRBD1 (6 bases). CDR3 length: 15 amino acids. Germline V gene data show CDR1 as ENHRY and CDR2 as SYGVKD. V was cut by 9 bases and J by 2 bases, with 17 bases left in between. The CDR3 DNA is TGTGCCATAGGGGACCGGGGGGCTGGCAATCAGCCCCAGCATTTT. Translation gives CAIGDRGAGNQPQHF.

The chain employs TRBV7-3 and TRBJ1-5; D perhaps matches TRBD1 (5 bases). Germline CDR1 reads SGHTA; CDR2 reads FQGTGA. CDR3 length equals 18 residues. Trimming shortened V by 1 base and J by 2 bases, and 18 bases separated the two germline ends. In DNA, the CDR3 is TGTGCCAGCAGCTTAAGAGGCCGGGGGGAAGGTGGCAATCAGCCCCAGCATTTT. Translation gives CASSLRGRGEGGNQPQHF.

The chain recombines TRBV24-1 with TRBJ2-5; 8 bases agree with TRBD1. Trimming took 2 bases from V and 4 from J; bases not matched to a gene: 5. Germline V gives CDR1 KGHDR, CDR2 SFDVKD. The CDR3 extends over 15 amino acids. The CDR3 bases are TGTGCCACCAGTGATTCAGGGGGCCCGGGAGAGACCCAGTACTTC. Translation: CATSDSGGPGETQYF.

This clone has a single count. V is TRBV6-5 and J is TRBJ1-2; perhaps TRBD1 as D (6 bases). The CDR3 consists of 15 residues. V was pared by 6 bases and J by 6 bases, with 20 bases between. The germline CDR1 and CDR2 sequences are MNHEY and SVGAGI. CDR3 residues: CASRRDSLGGDGYTF. The CDR3 DNA reads as TGTGCCAGCAGACGTGACAGTTTAGGGGGGGATGGCTACACCTTC.

The gene calls are TRBV3-1 (or the pseudogene TRBV3-2) and TRBJ2-7, with TRBD2 matching 10 bases. Germline trimming cut 4 bases from V and 0 bases from J; bases unmatched to any gene: 12. The germline gives CDR1 LGHDT, CDR2 YNNKEL (reference sequence). The CDR3 is 18 amino acids. The CDR3 reads CASSPRTSGPERSYEQYF. The CDR3 bases are TGTGCCAGCAGCCCCCGGACTAGCGGCCCGGAGCGCTCCTACGAGCAGTACTTC.

A word on this clone: The sample contains more than one DNA sequence encoding this CDR3. This sequence joins TRBV7-9 and TRBJ2-3, with 8 positions matching TRBD2. The CDR3 has 16 amino acids. Looked up from germline, CDR1 is SEHNR and CDR2 is FQNEAQ (reference sequence). V lost 3 bases to trimming and J lost 0 bases; unmatched junction nucleotides: 5. The DNA of the CDR3 is TGTGCCAGCAGCTTGGGATTAGCGGGAAGCACAGATACGCAGTATTTT. It codes for CASSLGLAGSTDTQYF.

This clone was picked up one time. CDR3 loop: CATSRGHGQVYEQYF. CDR3 coding DNA: TGTGCCACCAGCAGAGGACATGGACAGGTGTACGAGCAGTACTTC. The chain employs TRBV15 and TRBJ2-7; TRBD1 agrees at 7 bases. The CDR3 length is 15 residues. From germline, CDR1 is LNHNV and CDR2 YYDKDF (reference sequence). J gave up 4 bases and V 1 base, and 7 bases lay outside the gene matches.

This chain joins TRBV30 and TRBJ2-6, with TRBD1 matching 9 bases. The CDR3 length is 17 residues. CDR1 is GTSNPN and CDR2 is SVGIG in the germline V gene (reference sequence). The CDR3 DNA follows: TGTAGCACAAACCGGGGGACAGGGAGATCTGGGGCCAACGTCCTGACTTTC. Translated: CSTNRGTGRSGANVLTF.

A single count supports this clone. The chain combines TRBV27 with TRBJ2-3; 13 positions agree with TRBD2. Trimming at V came to 3 bases and at J to 0 bases, leaving 3 bases not matched to a gene. From germline, CDR1 is MNHEY and CDR2 SMNVEV (reference sequence). The CDR3 spans 17 residues. The CDR3 region has the DNA TGTGCCAGCAGTTTTCGACTAGCGGGAGGCAGCACAGATACGCAGTATTTT. Its translation: CASSFRLAGGSTDTQYF.

The gene calls are TRBV2 and TRBJ1-4; unclear D gene. Trimming stripped 5 bases from V and 8 bases from J, with 15 bases between. This CDR3 has 14 residues. Germline loops: CDR1 SNHLY, CDR2 FYNNEI. CDR3 loop: CASSTDLRREKLFF. The CDR3 bases are TGTGCCAGCAGTACGGACCTCCGGAGGGAAAAACTGTTTTTT.

V is TRBV4-1 and J is TRBJ1-2; D remains unclear. Germline assignment: CDR1 MGHRA and CDR2 YSYEKL. The V and J ends lost 0 bases and 0 bases respectively, with 17 bases between them. The CDR3 runs 18 residues. CDR3 region: CASSQDFKAARTNYGYTF. CDR3 nucleotides: TGCGCCAGCAGCCAAGATTTTAAGGCCGCGAGGACTAACTATGGCTACACCTTC.

The V and J genes are TRBV21-1 and TRBJ1-5. TRBV21-1 is flagged as a pseudogene. The length of the CDR3 is 17 residues. This CDR3 is CASSKSGDDLSNQPQHF. CDR3 bases: TGTGCCAGCAGCAAAAGCGGGGACGACCTTAGCAATCAGCCCCAGCATTTT.

J is TRBJ2-2 and V is TRBV5-1; D is possibly TRBD2 (5 bases). This CDR3 is built from 14 residues. V was clipped by 10 bases and J by 6 bases, with 19 bases between them. Germline values: CDR1 SGHRS, CDR2 YFSETQ. CDR3 protein: CASRPGEYPGELFF. The CDR3 region has the DNA TGCGCCTCCCGCCCCGGGGAATATCCCGGGGAGCTGTTTTTT.

V and J are TRBV6-5 and TRBJ2-3; the D is unclear. This CDR3 comprises 14 residues. V lost 3 bases to trimming and J lost 0 bases, with 7 bases between them. Germline CDR1 reads MNHEY; CDR2 reads SVGAGI. The CDR3 coding sequence is TGTGCCAGCAGTTATAAGACTAGCACAGATACGCAGTATTTT. Its protein is CASSYKTSTDTQYF.

The chain combines TRBV29-1 with TRBJ2-5; 8 positions agree with TRBD2. V lost 6 bases to trimming and J lost 3 bases; unmatched junction nucleotides: 9. CDR3 length equals 14 residues. Looked up from germline, CDR1 is SQVTM and CDR2 is ANQGSEA. The CDR3 DNA sequence: TGCAGCGTCCTCTCTCGGGGGGGGGAAGAGACCCAGTACTTC. This encodes CSVLSRGGEETQYF.

The chain carries TRBV2 and TRBJ2-1; 13 nucleotides align to TRBD2. The CDR3 contains 14 residues. Germline V gene data show CDR1 as SNHLY and CDR2 as FYNNEI. The V and J ends lost 6 bases and 9 bases, in that order; junction bases with no gene match: 5. The chain's CDR3 is CASSRLAGGTEQFF. For the CDR3, the DNA is TGTGCCAGCAGCCGACTAGCGGGGGGTACTGAGCAGTTCTTC.

This clone was counted at least ten times. J is TRBJ2-7 and V is TRBV7-9; D may be TRBD1 (6 bases). The V end was cut by 1 base, the J end by 5 bases, with 9 bases between. CDR1 is SEHNR, CDR2 FQNEAQ, per germline (reference sequence). The CDR3 consists of 13 residues. This CDR3 is CASSLVGANEQYF. In DNA form, the CDR3 reads TGTGCCAGCAGCTTAGTGGGGGCCAACGAGCAGTACTTC.

V and J are TRBV9 and TRBJ2-6, with 12 bases that match TRBD2. The CDR3 spans 17 residues. V lost 3 bases to trimming and J lost 0 bases; unmatched junction nucleotides: 1. Germline assignment: CDR1 SGDLS and CDR2 YYNGEE. DNA of the CDR3: TGTGCCAGCAGCGGGACTAGCGGGACCTCTGGGGCCAACGTCCTGACTTTC. Its protein is CASSGTSGTSGANVLTF.

This clone has a single count. The J gene is TRBJ2-5, the V gene TRBV5-1; 11 positions agree with TRBD1. The V segment lost 0 bases and the J segment 4 bases; nucleotides outside the gene matches: 2. The CDR3 has 15 residues. The germline CDR1 and CDR2 sequences are SGHRS and YFSETQ. The CDR3 spells CASSLADRGLETQYF. The CDR3 DNA reads TGCGCCAGCAGCTTGGCGGACAGGGGGCTAGAGACCCAGTACTTC.